Shown below are 16 T cell receptor beta chains from a single sample sequenced in a study of human T cells and chemical hapten exposure. TCRdb re-called the RACE reads through MiXCR, storing one row per CDR3 protein. The sample carries 60,000 to 75,000 distinct CDR3 sequences, roughly 6.7% recorded once. Time point here: pre-sensitization, week 0. Described treatment: therapeutic diphenylcyclopropenone sensitization with weekly scalp DPC. Material: whole blood, obtained in connection with sensitization to the hapten diphenylcyclopropenone (DPC). These receptors came from a woman aged 30 to 39 with alopecia areata. Some clones in this sample may be carry-over from other donors' samples.

This clonotype was seen repeatedly, ten times or more. The V call is TRBV7-8, the J call TRBJ2-3; 7 bases line up with TRBD1. V gave up 5 bases and J gave up 5 bases; unmatched junction bases: 4. This CDR3 is built from 13 residues. From germline, CDR1 is SGHVS and CDR2 FQNEAQ. Here the CDR3 reads CASSPGGGDTQYF. The DNA of the CDR3 is TGTGCCAGCAGCCCAGGGGGTGGAGATACGCAGTATTTT.

This clonotype was picked up many times. The J gene is TRBJ2-3, the V gene TRBV4-2, with 12 bases aligning to TRBD2. There are 16 residues in the CDR3. Germline V CDR1 and CDR2: LGHNA, YNFKEQ. V lost 4 bases and J lost 6; bases outside the gene matches: 8. The CDR3 region has the DNA TGTGCCAGCAGCCCGACTAGCGGGGGATCGGCGGATACGCAGTATTTT. It translates to CASSPTSGGSADTQYF.

This clonotype was seen ten or more times. This chain uses TRBV6-1 with TRBJ2-2; 7 bases agree with TRBD1. With V trimmed by 2 bases and J by 3 bases, 0 bases remained unmatched. Germline V lookup: CDR1 MNHNS, CDR2 SASEGT. This CDR3 is 14 amino acids long. This CDR3 reads CASSEQGDTGELFF. The CDR3 DNA is TGTGCCAGCAGTGAACAGGGGGACACCGGGGAGCTGTTTTTT.

This clonotype has ten or more counts. This sequence joins TRBV6-6 and TRBJ2-5; a possible D gene is TRBD1 (6 bases). The CDR3 is 12 residues long. Trimming pared 6 bases from V and 4 bases from J, leaving 9 bases between. Germline lookup yields CDR1 MNHNY and CDR2 SVGAGI (reference sequence). The CDR3 sequence: CASRTGIETQYF. In DNA, the CDR3 is TGTGCCAGCAGAACAGGGATAGAGACCCAGTACTTC.

For this clonotype: A much larger clone lies one base from this, so it may be a read error. This sequence joins TRBV7-2 and TRBJ2-7, with 11 nucleotides matching TRBD1. Germline CDR1 SGHTA, CDR2 FQGNSA. The J segment lost 5 bases and the V segment lost 3 bases, leaving 12 bases of the junction unmatched. This CDR3 comprises 17 residues. The CDR3: CASSLGLDRGPSDEQYF. CDR3 DNA sequence: TGTGCCAGCAGCTTGGGGCTGGACAGGGGGCCCAGCGACGAGCAGTACTTC.

With respect to this clonotype: A clone one base away is much larger, so this may be a read error. V gene TRBV2 combines with J gene TRBJ1-4, with D hard to call. CDR1 and CDR2 (germline): SNHLY, FYNNEI. V was cut by 5 bases and J by 7 bases, with 14 bases left in between. The CDR3 covers 14 residues. This CDR3 reads CASSLLGVGEKLFF. The DNA of the CDR3 is TGTGCCAGCAGTCTCCTCGGGGTGGGTGAAAAACTGTTTTTT.

This clonotype appeared many times. This chain uses TRBV12-3 or TRBV12-4 with TRBJ2-3, with 10 bases identical to TRBD2. The CDR3 is 14 residues long. With 8 bases clipped from V and 6 bases from J, the junction kept 8 bases outside the gene matches. The DNA of the CDR3 is TGTGCCAGCGGCCGGGGACTAGCGTCGGATACGCAGTATTTT. Protein: CASGRGLASDTQYF.

This clonotype was seen ten or more times. The chain is built from TRBV27 and TRBJ2-7, with 9 bases that match TRBD1. This CDR3 spans 14 amino acids. V shed 7 bases and J 4 bases; nucleotides not matched to a gene: 8. Germline V gene data show CDR1 as MNHEY and CDR2 as SMNVEV (reference sequence). In nucleotides, the CDR3 is TGTGCCAGCAAGGGGGACAGGGTGGCATACGAGCAGTACTTC. This translates into CASKGDRVAYEQYF.

This clonotype was seen many times. The chain has TRBV29-1 and TRBJ1-3; maybe TRBD1 (6 bases). Germline CDR1 reads SQVTM; CDR2 reads ANQGSEA. CDR3 length: 12 residues. Trimming removed 8 bases at V and 1 base at J, with 9 bases between. This CDR3 reads CSIQGSGNTIYF. The CDR3 DNA follows: TGCAGCATCCAGGGGTCTGGAAACACCATATATTTT.

In the case of this clonotype: The junction shows a germline mismatch at one end, possibly a read error. This chain links TRBV30 with TRBJ1-3; unclear D gene. In germline, CDR1 is GTSNPN, CDR2 SVGIG (reference sequence). There are 13 residues in the CDR3. CDR3 in amino acids: CAGRRYSGNTIYF. In DNA form, the CDR3 reads TGTGCCGGGAGACGGTACTCTGGAAACACCATATATTTT.

DNA of the CDR3: TGCAGCGTTGACGGGACAGTCAGTGGCTACACCTTC. It codes for CSVDGTVSGYTF. This chain connects TRBV29-1 to TRBJ1-2, with 7 bases that match TRBD1. The CDR3 has 12 amino acids. Germline V gene lookup returns CDR1 SQVTM and CDR2 ANQGSEA. V shed 3 bases and J 7 bases; nucleotides not matched to a gene: 5.

This clonotype appeared many times. The rearrangement joins TRBV29-1 to TRBJ1-1; D not resolved. V was cut by 0 bases and J by 3 bases, with 11 bases left in between. The CDR3 has 14 residues. Germline CDR1 SQVTM, CDR2 ANQGSEA. The CDR3 loop reads CSVEERTRDTEAFF. CDR3 sequence (DNA): TGCAGCGTTGAAGAGCGTACGAGGGACACTGAAGCTTTCTTT. The entire variable domain, with the rest obtained from reference TRBV29-1 and TRBJ1-1, is as follows: SAVISQKPSRDICQRGTSLTIQCQVDSQVTMMFWYRQQPGQSLTLIATANQGSEATYESGFVIDKFPISRPNLTFSTLTVSNMSPEDSSIYLCSVEERTRDTEAFFGQGTRLTVV.

This clonotype was observed at least ten times. The chain links TRBV5-1 to TRBJ1-1; perhaps TRBD1 as D (6 bases). The CDR3 loop spans 14 amino acids. Germline V gene lookup returns CDR1 SGHRS and CDR2 YFSETQ. Trimming removed 4 bases at V and 5 bases at J, with 15 bases between. The CDR3 spells CASSVDTGRTEAFF. The CDR3 nucleotides are TGCGCCAGCAGCGTAGATACAGGGCGGACTGAAGCTTTCTTT.

This CDR3 is CASGQGNEQYF. The CDR3 coding sequence is TGTGCCAGCGGACAGGGAAACGAGCAGTACTTC. This chain uses TRBV12-3 or TRBV12-4 with TRBJ2-7, with 8 bases fitting TRBD1. Trimming took 8 bases from V and 5 from J; bases not matched to a gene: 2. The CDR3 is 11 residues long.

This clonotype has a count of ten or more. V gene TRBV14 combines with J gene TRBJ1-6; D unresolved. V lost 3 bases and J lost 8, with 8 bases in between. Germline V gene data show CDR1 as SGHDN and CDR2 as FVKESK. This CDR3 has 13 residues. CDR3 DNA: TGTGCCAGCAGCCAGACGAAGGATTCACCCCTCCACTTT. Translating it yields CASSQTKDSPLHF.

This clonotype was seen at least ten times. The chain's CDR3 is CAWRRDSPPYEQYF. CDR3 DNA sequence: TGTGCCTGGAGGAGGGACAGTCCGCCCTACGAGCAGTACTTC. The chain has TRBV30 and TRBJ2-7; 7 bases map to TRBD1. CDR1 is GTSNPN, CDR2 SVGIG, per germline (reference sequence). The CDR3 is made up of 14 amino acids. V dropped 3 bases and J dropped 2; count of bases not matched to a gene: 7.